This T cell receptor beta chain was found in a study of T cell repertoires in cytomegalovirus infection. As for the study in general: Both a matching HLA type and CMV infection were indicated by public TCR beta signatures. Study observations and caveats: Accumulated public TCR beta family frequency recognized individuals carrying CMV together with the relevant HLA.

Concerning this clonotype itself: Its antigen is unidentified.

From the reads, TCRdb called clonotypes with MiXCR, one entry per CDR3 protein. Here the sample spans a few hundred thousand distinct CDR3 sequences, more than 20% being singletons. This CDR3 region has 15 residues. The V gene's germline CDR1 is SEHNR and CDR2 FQNEAQ (reference sequence). The V end lost 5 bases, the J end lost 2 bases, and 13 bases lay between the germline ends. Sequencing was performed on PBMCs. The receptor's source is a human donor in good health (CMV status not recorded). Some clones in this sample may be carry-over from other donors' samples. The rearrangement joins TRBV7-9 to TRBJ2-1; D may be TRBD2 (5 bases). The CDR3 DNA sequence: TGTGCCAGCAGCAGTACTAGTTTCGCCTACAATGAGCAGTTCTTC. Translation: CASSSTSFAYNEQFF. Together with reference TRBV7-9 and TRBJ2-1, the CDR3 gives the full variable domain: DTGVSQNPRHKITKRGQNVTFRCDPISEHNRLYWYRQTLGQGPEFLTYFQNEAQLEKSRLLSDRFSAERPKGSFSTLEIQRTEQGDSAMYLCASSSTSFAYNEQFFGPGTRLTVL.